These T cell receptor beta chains were read from a single sample in a study of CD8+CD57+ T cells in acquired aplastic anemia. TCRdb independently ran MiXCR on the reads; one entry per CDR3 protein. The table has 200,000 to 250,000 distinct CDR3 sequences, under 65% seen once. Input material: sorted CD4+, CD8+, or CD8+CD57+ T cells (not recorded which) from PBMCs. The receptors derive from a human donor in good health. The CDR3 runs from the conserved cysteine through the conserved F or W. The order of the fields is J gene, clone size, V gene, D gene, CDR3 DNA, CDR3 protein. D genes are given only for firm matches. For some rows the clone size is stated as once, few or many, or as a class when expanded; others skip it.

>TRBJ2-2|.|TRBV2|.
TGTGCCAGCAGTGACGAACCCGGGGAGCTGTTTTTT
CASSDEPGELFF
>TRBJ2-7|.|TRBV20-1|TRBD1
TGCAGTGCTAGAAACGTGGACAGGGGCGGTTACGAGCAGTACTTC
CSARNVDRGGYEQYF
>TRBJ2-1|.|TRBV20-1|TRBD2
TGCAGTGCTAGACCGGGACTAGCGGTGTACAATGAGCAGTTCTTC
CSARPGLAVYNEQFF
>TRBJ2-7|.|TRBV27|.
TGTGCCAGCAGTTTAACGGAGGCCCGGTACGAGCAGTACTTC
CASSLTEARYEQYF
>TRBJ2-1|many|TRBV20-1|.
TGCAGTGCTAGAGACCCCGGGACGGGCTACAATGAGCAGTTCTTC
CSARDPGTGYNEQFF
>TRBJ1-2|once|TRBV28|.
TGTGCCAGCAGATACCAGGGTCAGGTTTGCCCAGACTATGGCTACACCTTC
CASRYQGQVCPDYGYTF
>TRBJ2-2|.|TRBV20-1|.
TGCAGTGCTGTCCGGACGGGGGGCCGCACCGGGGAGCTGTTTTTT
CSAVRTGGRTGELFF
>TRBJ2-2|few|TRBV7-3|TRBD2
TGTGCCAGCAGCCCTTCGACTAGCGGGGGGGTTAAGCTGTTTTTT
CASSPSTSGGVKLFF
>TRBJ2-2|few|TRBV6-1|TRBD1
TGTGCCAGCGGGTTCCGGGACAGGGGGACCGGAGACACCGGGGAGCTGTTTTTT
CASGFRDRGTGDTGELFF
>TRBJ1-6|.|TRBV9|.
TGTGCCAGCAGCGTAGGACAGCGAAATTCACCCCTCCACTTT
CASSVGQRNSPLHF
>TRBJ2-5|.|TRBV12-3/TRBV12-4|TRBD2
TGTGCCAGCAGTGAGGAGGCTAGCGGGAGACAAGAGACCCAGTACTTC
CASSEEASGRQETQYF
>TRBJ2-7|many|TRBV4-2|TRBD2
TGTGCCAGCAGCCAAGAGGCTAGCGGGGGAGGGGCCTACGAGCAGTACTTC
CASSQEASGGGAYEQYF
>TRBJ2-2|.|TRBV10-3|TRBD1
TGTGCCACCGACAGGGGTGGAACCGGGGAGCTGTTTTTT
CATDRGGTGELFF
>TRBJ1-2|once|TRBV10-3|TRBD1
TGTGCCATCAGTGAGTCCTTAGGGGCTTCAGGGGGCCTCTATGGCTACACCTTC
CAISESLGASGGLYGYTF
>TRBJ2-1|.|TRBV7-6|.
TGTGCCAGCAGCTTGGTTGCGGAGACGGACAATGAGCAGTTCTTC
CASSLVAETDNEQFF
>TRBJ1-2|.|TRBV7-9|.
TGTGCCAGCAGCCTCCCTTGGGAATATGGCTACACCTTC
CASSLPWEYGYTF
>TRBJ2-1|.|TRBV9|.
TGTGCCAGCAGCGGCTCGGCTAGCGCGAGCCCCTACAATGAGCAGTTCTTC
CASSGSASASPYNEQFF
>TRBJ2-7|.|TRBV20-1|TRBD2
TGCAGTGCCGTTACGGGGGGAGACTACGAGCAGTACTTC
CSAVTGGDYEQYF
>TRBJ2-7|.|TRBV20-1|.
TGCAGTGCCCTCGGTACGTTCAGCTCCTACGAGCAGTACTTC
CSALGTFSSYEQYF
>TRBJ2-3|.|TRBV7-2|.
TGTGCCAGCAGCATATTAGGGGCCCCTAGGAGTACGCAGTATTTT
CASSILGAPRSTQYF
>TRBJ2-5|.|TRBV9|.
TGTGCCAGCAGCGTAGTTGACGGCCAAGAGACCCAGTACTTC
CASSVVDGQETQYF
>TRBJ1-4|.|TRBV20-1|.
TGCAGTGCTCCGCTCCAGGGGAGCAGTGAAAAACTGTTTTTT
CSAPLQGSSEKLFF
>TRBJ2-1|few|TRBV10-1|.
TGCGCCAGCGGACGGGGGAGCTCCTACAATGAGCAGTTCTTC
CASGRGSSYNEQFF
>TRBJ2-1|.|TRBV20-1|.
TGCAGTGCTAGGGGTCCCGTTGCGGCTAGCTCCTACAATGAGCAGTTCTTC
CSARGPVAASSYNEQFF
>TRBJ2-4|many|TRBV5-5|.
TGTGCCAGCAGCTCGCCCAAAAACATTCAGTACTTC
CASSSPKNIQYF
>TRBJ2-7|.|TRBV7-9|TRBD2
TGTGCCAGCAGCCTAGCGGGGGGGGTTGAGCAGTACTTC
CASSLAGGVEQYF
>TRBJ2-1|many|TRBV9|.
TGTGCCAGCAGCGTACACCAGCAAAGGAACTACAATGAGCAGTTCTTC
CASSVHQQRNYNEQFF
>TRBJ1-3|.|TRBV2|.
TGTGCCAGCAGTGGAGAGGGGTTTGCTGGAAACACCATATATTTT
CASSGEGFAGNTIYF
>TRBJ2-5|many|TRBV7-3|.
TGTGCCAGCAGCTTAGGAGCAGGGATCGAGACCCAGTACTTC
CASSLGAGIETQYF
>TRBJ1-6|once|TRBV4-2|.
TGTGCCAGCAGCCGACCGAATTCACCCCTCCACTTT
CASSRPNSPLHF
>TRBJ2-6|few|TRBV20-1|.
TGCAGTGCTAGAGATTCGGTTCAGGGAACCGGGGCCAACGTCCTGACTTTC
CSARDSVQGTGANVLTF
>TRBJ2-2|many|TRBV12-3/TRBV12-4|.
TGTGCCAGCAAAGAAAGGCAGGGAAACACCGGGGAGCTGTTTTTT
CASKERQGNTGELFF
>TRBJ2-5|.|TRBV20-1|.
TGCAGTGCTGGGGGAGGTCAAGAGACCCAGTACTTC
CSAGGGQETQYF
>TRBJ2-3|.|TRBV7-2|.
TGTGCCAGCAGTTTATTGTCAAACGGCGCAGATACGCAGTATTTT
CASSLLSNGADTQYF
>TRBJ2-1|.|TRBV20-1|.
TGCAGTGCTAGCGGACCGGGGTCTGGCAATGAGCAGTTCTTC
CSASGPGSGNEQFF
>TRBJ2-7|.|TRBV6-5|TRBD2
TGTGCCAGCAAGAGGGCGGGGGGGTACGAGCAGTACTTC
CASKRAGGYEQYF
>TRBJ2-1|.|TRBV24-1|.
TGTGCCACCAGTGATGGGACTCCGGACTACAATGAGCAGTTCTTC
CATSDGTPDYNEQFF
>TRBJ2-7|.|TRBV7-8|.
TGTGCCAGCAGTCTCGTTCAGGGTATCTACGAGCAGTACTTC
CASSLVQGIYEQYF
>TRBJ1-1|.|TRBV20-1|.
TGCAGTGCTGAAACGGCGTTCGAGGGCACTGAAGCTTTCTTT
CSAETAFEGTEAFF
>TRBJ2-6|.|TRBV20-1|.
TGCAGTGCTAGAGATGATAGCTCTGGGGCCAACGTCCTGACTTTC
CSARDDSSGANVLTF
>TRBJ1-1|.|TRBV10-3|.
TGTGCCATCAGTGAGCCACCCTCGACAGAGTTGGGCACTGAAGCTTTCTTT
CAISEPPSTELGTEAFF
>TRBJ2-7|once|TRBV7-3|.
TGTGCCAGCAGCTTAGTGGCAGGGGCCTACTACGATGAGCAGTACTTC
CASSLVAGAYYDEQYF
>TRBJ2-7|few|TRBV7-9|.
TGTGCCAGCAGTACAGGGCCCCCTTACGAGCAGTACTTC
CASSTGPPYEQYF
>TRBJ1-1|.|TRBV7-2|.
TGTGCCAGCAGCTTAGAAAGGCTCTCGAACACTGAAGCTTTCTTT
CASSLERLSNTEAFF
>TRBJ2-7|.|TRBV19|TRBD1
TGTGCCAGTAGTCCCCGGACAGGGACCGAGCAGTACTTC
CASSPRTGTEQYF
>TRBJ1-1|many|TRBV7-6|.
TGTGCCAGCAGCCCCGCAGGGAAGAGGGGCACTGAAGCTTTCTTT
CASSPAGKRGTEAFF
>TRBJ1-1|.|TRBV24-1|.
TGTGCCACCAGTGATTCCCGAGTAAGGGACACTGAAGCTTTCTTT
CATSDSRVRDTEAFF
>TRBJ2-3|.|TRBV7-7|.
TGTGCCAGCAGCTTAGTCCCGTCAGATACGCAGTATTTT
CASSLVPSDTQYF
>TRBJ1-1|.|TRBV7-9|.
TGTGCCAGCAGCCTCGGGGGGGGACACGAGGCTTTCTTT
CASSLGGGHEAFF
>TRBJ1-5|many|TRBV19|.
TGTGCCAGTAGCACAGGGTTGCGACAGCCCCAGCATTTT
CASSTGLRQPQHF
>TRBJ1-2|.|TRBV7-8|.
TGTGCCAGCAGCTTAGTTGAGGGGGGTGGCTACACCTTC
CASSLVEGGGYTF
>TRBJ2-7|.|TRBV7-2|.
TGTGCCAGCAGCTCCCGGGACACAACCTCGGGGCAGTACTTC
CASSSRDTTSGQYF
>TRBJ2-7|few|TRBV7-3|TRBD1
TGTGCCAGCAGCCTCACAGGGGGCCACGAGCAGTACTTC
CASSLTGGHEQYF
>TRBJ2-6|.|TRBV7-2|.
TGTGCCAGCAGCTTATTAGTCGGGAGCTCTGGGGCCAACGTCCTGACTTTC
CASSLLVGSSGANVLTF
>TRBJ1-6|.|TRBV7-6|.
TGTGCCAGCAGCTTAGTTCCGGGACCGGATTCACCCCTCCACTTT
CASSLVPGPDSPLHF
>TRBJ1-1|few|TRBV10-1|.
TGCGCCAGCAGTGAGGAAAGAGGTTGGAACACTGAAGCTTTCTTT
CASSEERGWNTEAFF
>TRBJ2-7|once|TRBV20-1|TRBD1
TGCAGTGGAAAACACTTTACCAGGGGGACATCCTACGAGCAGTACTTC
CSGKHFTRGTSYEQYF
>TRBJ2-3|many|TRBV7-3|.
TGTGCCAGCAGCCTAGTTGGGGGCACAGATACGCAGTATTTT
CASSLVGGTDTQYF
>TRBJ1-6|.|TRBV7-6|.
TGTGCCAGCAGCTTACTGGGCGATTCACCCCTCCACTTT
CASSLLGDSPLHF